This T cell receptor (beta chain) was captured in a study of blood T cell repertoires in COVID-19. On the study more broadly: The cDNA or gDNA used as material had been derived from T cells, B-cell-depleted T cells, or PBMCs.

Per the original data handling: Nucleated cell counts were estimated from reference gene primer amplification. Clones were sequenced by immunoSEQ multiplex PCR, and TCRdb holds only the in-frame ones, with some missing. V, J and clone size are those of that table, while D and trimming were read from the DNA. The profile shows under 300,000 clones, 70% to 90% of them singletons. Enrolled during active infection, Seattle patients were then followed longitudinally. Germline CDR1 reads KGHSH; CDR2 reads LQKENI. V lost 3 bases and J lost 4; bases outside the gene matches: 6. The CDR3 has 15 amino acids. Sequencing was performed on peripheral blood. The sequence derives from a woman in her thirties with COVID-19, enrolled during active disease. The genes are TRBV18 and TRBJ2-1, with 7 bases lining up with TRBD1. The CDR3 DNA follows: TGTGCCAGCTCACCTGATGGGACAGTTTACAATGAGCAGTTCTTC. Protein sequence: CASSPDGTVYNEQFF.